This T cell receptor (beta chain) was found in a study of blood T cell repertoires in COVID-19 (dated by TCRdb to 2018 to 2020). For the wider study: Samples from collaborators originated in the United States, Italy and Spain and spanned both the acute and convalescent phases of COVID-19. The material from the prospective study consisted of cDNA or gDNA derived from T cells, B-cell-depleted T cells, or PBMCs. The dataset comprised deeply sampled blood TCRbeta repertoires from subjects exposed to, actively infected with, or recovered from COVID-19. The repertoires were released in a freely available public database meant as a resource for research on the immune response to SARS-CoV-2. Samples were obtained from the ongoing ImmuneRACE study (first 160 participants) and from some 1,300 subjects provided by 6 global collaborators. The sample metadata nearly always contained a de-identified subject ID, COVID-19 status, age in years and sex. Where available, HLA class I and class II types were taken from metadata supplied by the sample provider and were not determined by assay-based typing.

Results and caveats for the whole study, not just this receptor: The quantity of clinical and demographic metadata differed by source and by participant and was supplied without curation.

A second Seattle source provided samples from volunteer blood donors who had recovered from COVID-19. Each collaborating institution followed its own protocols to collect whole blood in K2EDTA tubes. Collaborator samples were shipped for TCRbeta analysis as frozen whole blood, isolated PBMCs, or DNA extracted from either sample type. This clone is a singleton in its sample. What this receptor recognizes is not known. The record has no base qualities; no much larger clone is one base away. TCRbeta CDR3 regions were amplified from genomic DNA by means of the immunoSEQ Assay, a bias-controlled multiplex PCR. On the authors' methods: The number of nucleated cells in each sample was estimated from the amplification of reference gene primers within the assay. Sequence reads were collapsed and filtered to measure the absolute abundance of every unique TCRbeta CDR3 rearrangement. For each sample, productive Simpson clonality was calculated by taking the square root of Simpson's diversity index across productive rearrangements. TCRdb mirrors the immuneACCESS table, restricted to in-frame sequences. Some clones are absent from its copies; in checked studies, under half trace to an unresolved V gene, and the reason for the others is unknown. That table furnishes V, J and clone size, whereas the DNA furnished D and trimming. The sample yields about 170,000 clones; approximately 86% were counted once. The ten largest clones represent about 1.2% of the sample.

Ends trimmed: V by 0 bases, J by 1 base; bases unmatched to a gene: 0. CDR1 and CDR2 are read off the germline V gene as MNHEY and SVGAGI. The CDR3, cysteine through phenylalanine, is 16 amino acids long. Only the CDR3 region is kept as DNA, spanning 48 bases read in frame from base 1. The sample comprised peripheral blood. The V and J segments used are TRBV6-5 and TRBJ2-3; a stretch of 11 junction bases matches TRBD2. The receptor's source is a man aged 60 to 75 who had recovered from COVID-19. The DNA sequence reads TGTGCCAGCAGTTACTCGACTAGCGGGGGCACAGATACGCAGTATTTT. This is translated as CASSYSTSGGTDTQYF.